These T cell receptor beta chains were read from a single sample in a study of CD8 T cell repertoires and HIV-1 epitope variants. No cognate antigen is known for these TCRs. Profiled with immunoSEQ multiplex PCR; TCRdb holds only in-frame clones, not every one. Of 4,500 to 5,000 clones listed, roughly 67% are singletons. Sequencing was carried out using cultured CD8+ T cells derived from PBMCs. All receptors derive from a male donor with HIV. CDR3s include the opening cysteine and the closing phenylalanine or tryptophan.

v_call | cdr3_aa
TRBV28 | CASRKGKSGVYF
TRBV28 | CASSFSRADGYTF
TRBV7-8 | CASSLYTDTQYF
TRBV6-5 | CASSYGTAPIEQYF
TRBV7-2 | CASSVTGGEETQYF
TRBV9 | CASSGRGGERQETQYF
TRBV10-3 | CAISEGTGSTF
TRBV5-1 | CASSTGMEAFF
TRBV5-1 | CASRQAGEANGYTF
TRBV6-5 | CASSYSGLAGGNEQFF
TRBV5-1 | CASSQGDSPNNQPQHF
TRBV7-6 | CASSLGADTEQYF
TRBV29-1 | CSVVWSYGYTF
TRBV28 | CASSLFGPNNEQFF
TRBV18 | CASSRQGSNGEQFF
TRBV28 | CASSFRVAGSEQFF
TRBV15 | CATSRDRAPNTEAFF
TRBV27 | CASSAGQAYNEQFF
TRBV4-2 | CASSQDKPGQGFNRDNEKLFF
TRBV27 | CASSLQGHYEQYF
TRBV4-1 | CASSPTMTGEATEAFF
TRBV6-6 | CASTFWTGYGYTF
TRBV18 | CASSPLIQAYEQYF
TRBV9 | CASSPAGGHSTDTQYF
TRBV6-1 | CASRPSGGLGEQFF
TRBV11-2 | CASSSLNAGYTF
TRBV11-2 | CASSLDPPPGPYGYTF
TRBV10-3 | CAISNAGYEQYF
TRBV19 | CASSNWIQTTNTGELFF
TRBV7-9 | CASSYPTTGTYGYTF